This T cell receptor (beta chain) was recovered during a study of CD8 T cells in ankylosing spondylitis. Study-level points and caveats: Earlier work had already found some motif variants in reactive arthritis synovial fluid and blood. The clones that were linked to disease were reported to be significantly enriched in matched synovial fluid samples from ankylosing spondylitis patients. Peripheral blood held disease-linked clones only at relatively low frequency, and these were CD8+.

This CDR3 is 17 amino acids long. Germline CDR1 reads SGHRS; CDR2 reads YFSETQ. V was clipped by 4 bases and J by 1 base; unmatched bases: 11. TCRdb re-derived calls from the 5' RACE reads in MiXCR, one entry per CDR3 protein. The sample gives some 340,000 distinct CDR3 sequences, roughly 15% of which show up once; 0.95% to 1.4% is in the top ten. Note on this clonotype: Its antigen remains unidentified.

The sequenced material came from blood, either unsorted or a sorted T cell fraction (not recorded which). The chain couples TRBV5-1 to TRBJ1-2; 9 bases line up with TRBD1. This TCR came from a male donor with ankylosing spondylitis or in good health (not recorded which). CDR3 in amino acids: CASSPAAGQGLNYGYTF. CDR3 coding DNA: TGCGCCAGCAGCCCGGCGGCGGGACAGGGACTTAACTATGGCTACACCTTC.